A single sample gave rise to the 8 T cell receptor beta chains below, sequenced in a study of molecular identifiers for immune sequencing clone quantification. MiXCR, run by TCRdb on the PCR reads, gives a single entry per CDR3 protein. Altogether a few hundred thousand distinct CDR3 sequences are present, 20% to 25% being singletons, with the ten largest covering more than 0.8%. The source material was naive CD8+ T cells from blood, with Jurkat cell RNA spiked in. Subset described: FACS-sorted CD8+CD4-CCR7+CD45RA+ naive T cells. Receptors originate from a human donor in good health. Some libraries in this study had Jurkat cell RNA spiked in.

This clonotype was detected a few times. The V and J genes are TRBV7-8 and TRBJ2-5, with a possible D match to TRBD1 (6 bases). Germline loops: CDR1 SGHVS, CDR2 FQNEAQ. V shed 5 bases and J shed 1 base, with 20 bases lying between them. The CDR3 is made up of 17 amino acids. CDR3 in amino acids: CASSVRGTEVVQETQYF. CDR3 DNA sequence: TGTGCCAGCAGCGTAAGGGGGACGGAAGTCGTCCAAGAGACCCAGTACTTC.

This clonotype appeared many times. The chain uses TRBV2 and TRBJ2-7, with TRBD1 as a possible D gene (6 bases). The CDR3 runs 14 residues. The V gene's germline CDR1 is SNHLY and CDR2 FYNNEI. V lost 5 bases to trimming and J lost 0 bases, with 11 bases between them. The CDR3 region is CASSIRTASYEQYF. The DNA of the CDR3 is TGTGCCAGCAGTATAAGGACAGCCTCCTACGAGCAGTACTTC.

About this clonotype: A clone one base away is much larger, so this may be a read error. The J gene is TRBJ2-5, the V gene TRBV9; 9 nucleotides agree with TRBD2. The CDR3 covers 17 residues. Germline CDR1 SGDLS, CDR2 YYNGEE. CDR3 region: CASSVGLIAGVQETRYF. CDR3 sequence (DNA): TGTGCCAGCAGCGTAGGCCTTATAGCGGGGGTACAAGAGACCCGGTACTTC.

Ten or more counts support this clonotype. The J gene is TRBJ1-5, the V gene TRBV6-5; TRBD1 matches 7 bases. Germline assignment: CDR1 MNHEY and CDR2 SVGAGI. V was pared by 4 bases and J by 0 bases, with 3 bases of the junction left unmatched. There are 15 residues in the CDR3. The CDR3 region is CASSSTGNSNQPQHF. The DNA for the CDR3 is TGTGCCAGCAGTTCGACAGGGAATAGCAATCAGCCCCAGCATTTT.

Concerning this clonotype: A single base separates this from a much larger clone, so it may be a read error. The chain recombines TRBV13 with TRBJ1-1; no definite D call. The V gene lost 5 bases and the J gene lost 0 bases, with 16 bases spanning the gap. This CDR3 is 16 amino acids long. Germline values: CDR1 PRHDT, CDR2 FYEKMQ (reference sequence). The CDR3 loop is CASSLGLAGMNTEAFF. CDR3 DNA: TGTGCCAGCAGCCTCGGCTTAGCAGGCATGAACACTGAAGCTTTCTTT.

Here the CDR3 reads CASSIASFTEAFF. The CDR3, as DNA: TGTGCCAGTAGTATAGCGTCCTTCACTGAAGCTTTCTTT. The genes are TRBV19 and TRBJ1-1; D not resolved. Germline CDR1 LNHDA, CDR2 SQIVND (reference sequence). The CDR3 covers 13 residues. Trimming removed 1 base from V and 4 bases from J, with 7 bases in between. The variable domain in full, with the rest retrieved from reference TRBV19 and TRBJ1-1, is DGGITQSPKYLFRKEGQNVTLSCEQNLNHDAMYWYRQDPGQGLRLIYYSQIVNDFQKGDIAEGYSVSREKKESFPLTVTSAQKNPTAFYLCASSIASFTEAFFGQGTRLTVV.

The V and J genes are TRBV20-1 and TRBJ2-3, with D unresolved. This CDR3 contains 13 residues. V dropped 6 bases and J dropped 0 bases, with 10 bases sitting between them. Looked up from germline, CDR1 is DFQATT and CDR2 is SNEGSKA (reference sequence). CDR3 loop: CSAVRSSTDTQYF. The CDR3 DNA follows: TGCAGTGCCGTCCGGTCCAGCACAGATACGCAGTATTTT.

The V call is TRBV7-6, the J call TRBJ2-3; a weak D match, TRBD2 (6 bases). The CDR3 covers 15 residues. V was trimmed by 2 bases and J by 4 bases, leaving 13 bases between them. CDR1 is SGHVS and CDR2 is FNYEAQ in the germline V gene. CDR3 DNA sequence: TGTGCCAGCAGCTTAACGGCGGGGAAGGCAGATACGCAGTATTTT. Its translation: CASSLTAGKADTQYF.